The clone carrying this TCR beta chain was counted a single time. Its antigen is still unknown. This CDR3 is also generated by other DNA sequences in the sample. Clones were read by immunoSEQ multiplex PCR, and TCRdb kept only the in-frame ones, dropping some. Here the sample spans 150,000 to 200,000 clones, roughly nine tenths being singletons. These data originate in a study of T cell responses to AZD1222 COVID-19 vaccine. Study-wide points: Most donors were white British, females outnumbered males, and clonal diversity was possibly underestimated.

This CDR3 has 15 residues. Trimming stripped 3 bases from V and 0 bases from J, with 9 bases between. Germline loops: CDR1 LGHDT, CDR2 YNNKEL (reference sequence). Sequenced here: peripheral blood, sampled on day 0 of AZD1222 vaccination. The TCR sequence derives from an adult in good health. This sequence joins TRBV3-1 (or the pseudogene TRBV3-2) and TRBJ1-3, with a possible D match to TRBD1 (5 bases). This CDR3 is CASSQGGNSGNTIYF. The DNA of the CDR3 is TGTGCCAGCAGCCAGGGGGGGAACTCTGGAAACACCATATATTTT.